This T cell receptor beta chain emerged from a study of blood T cell repertoires in COVID-19. Study-level background: Donors in the United States, Italy and Spain gave samples during acute or convalescent COVID-19. T cells, B-cell-depleted T cells, or PBMCs provided the cDNA or gDNA that served as material.

Authors' data handling: Reference gene primer amplification in the assay estimated nucleated cell counts. Using immunoSEQ multiplex PCR, the repertoire was profiled, and TCRdb retains in-frame clones only, with some absent. The DNA was the basis for D and trimming; V, J and clone size are from that table. The sample contains 200,000 to 250,000 clones, more than 85% of which appear only once. This CDR3 is built from 13 residues. V lost 4 bases and J 5 bases, leaving 9 bases between the germline ends. Germline lookup yields CDR1 MNHEY and CDR2 SVGAGI. This sequence originates from a woman in her sixties or seventies with active or convalescent COVID-19. This chain connects TRBV6-5 to TRBJ1-5; D is uncertain. Source material: peripheral blood. This CDR3 is CASSSWRDQPQHF. CDR3 nucleotides: TGTGCCAGCAGTTCATGGCGGGATCAGCCCCAGCATTTT.